This passage covers 26 T cell receptor beta chains from one sample sequenced in a study of shared clonotypes between healthy human individuals. Clones were sequenced by immunoSEQ multiplex PCR, and TCRdb holds only the in-frame ones, with some missing. This sample yields approximately 1.5 million clones, of which about 98.5% are seen a single time; under 0.45% belongs to the top ten. Sequencing used naive CD4+ T cells sorted from blood. The subset is: CD45RA+ positively selected. Receptors were obtained from a young man in good health.

V and J are TRBV5-1 and TRBJ2-3; 9 bases fit TRBD2. V gave up 4 bases and J gave up 3 bases; unmatched junction bases: 12. Germline CDR1 reads SGHRS; CDR2 reads YFSETQ. This CDR3 is 17 amino acids long. The CDR3 loop is CASSRREGPLSTDTQYF. For the CDR3, the DNA is TGCGCCAGCAGCCGGCGGGAGGGCCCTCTTAGTACAGATACGCAGTATTTT.

With respect to this clone: Other DNA variants within this sample encode the same CDR3. The chain has TRBV19 and TRBJ2-5; D not resolved. V dropped 3 bases and J dropped 5 bases, with 13 bases sitting between them. The CDR3 runs 14 residues. In germline, CDR1 is LNHDA, CDR2 SQIVND (reference sequence). DNA of the CDR3: TGTGCCAGTAGTATCGCCGGGCTGGGGGAGACCCAGTACTTC. Residues: CASSIAGLGETQYF. Looking up the rest from reference TRBV19 and TRBJ2-5 gives the full variable domain: DGGITQSPKYLFRKEGQNVTLSCEQNLNHDAMYWYRQDPGQGLRLIYYSQIVNDFQKGDIAEGYSVSREKKESFPLTVTSAQKNPTAFYLCASSIAGLGETQYFGPGTRLLVL.

This sequence joins TRBV18 and TRBJ1-1; the match to TRBD1 covers 10 bases. CDR3 length equals 17 residues. V lost 4 bases to trimming and J lost 5 bases; unmatched junction nucleotides: 13. Germline CDR1 and CDR2: KGHSH and LQKENI. The CDR3 reads CASSLSQDRGRGTEAFF. In DNA form, the CDR3 reads TGTGCCAGCTCACTGTCCCAGGACAGGGGGAGGGGTACTGAAGCTTTCTTT.

The chain joins TRBV5-4 to TRBJ2-5, with 7 bases fitting TRBD1. The junction had 11 bases not matched to a gene; V was cut back by 4 bases and J by 2 bases. The CDR3 has 16 residues. The germline CDR1 and CDR2 sequences are SGHNT and YYREEE (reference sequence). CDR3: CASSPGPGQLQETQYF. In nucleotides, the CDR3 is TGTGCCAGCAGCCCAGGACCGGGACAGTTACAAGAGACCCAGTACTTC.

The rearrangement joins TRBV6-5 to TRBJ2-5, with TRBD1 matching over 8 bases. The V and J ends lost 3 bases and 4 bases, in that order; junction bases with no gene match: 7. The germline V gene encodes CDR1 MNHEY and CDR2 SVGAGI. This CDR3 is built from 15 residues. The CDR3 DNA is TGTGCCAGCAGTTATCAGGGGGCCCGCAGAGAGACCCAGTACTTC. Translated, it gives CASSYQGARRETQYF.

Worth noting for this clone: The junction departs from germline at one end; a sequencing error may be responsible. The genes are TRBV29-1 and TRBJ2-5; D may be TRBD1 or TRBD2 (5 bases each). The germline V gene encodes CDR1 SQVTM and CDR2 ANQGSEA. The CDR3 consists of 14 residues. The CDR3 DNA sequence: TGTGGGGTCGGGGCCCTATTGTCCCAAGAGACCCAGTACTTC. The encoded protein is CGVGALLSQETQYF.

V gene TRBV11-2 combines with J gene TRBJ2-7; possible D gene TRBD2, 6 bases. V was shortened by 5 bases and J by 4 bases, with 18 bases between the two germline ends. CDR1 is SGHAT and CDR2 is FQNNGV in the germline V gene. The CDR3 length is 15 residues. For the CDR3, the DNA is TGTGCCAGCAGCCACGGAGGGCCCGGTGAGTACGAGCAGTACTTC. Encoded protein: CASSHGGPGEYEQYF.

This clone was seen only once. The CDR3 loop reads CASSGAGVRTDTQYF. DNA for the CDR3: TGCGCCAGCAGCGGGGCGGGAGTTCGGACAGATACGCAGTATTTT. This rearrangement joins TRBV4-1 to TRBJ2-3, with 7 bases that match TRBD2. Germline V gene lookup returns CDR1 MGHRA and CDR2 YSYEKL. The CDR3 contains 15 residues. The V gene end was trimmed by 5 bases and the J gene end by 3 bases; junction bases not matched to a gene: 8.

The chain links TRBV28 to TRBJ2-1, with D hard to call. The germline CDR1 and CDR2 sequences are MDHEN and SYDVKM. V shed 6 bases and J shed 10 bases, with 10 bases lying between them. The CDR3 totals 11 residues. Here the CDR3 DNA reads TGTGCCAGCAGCCAACTATCCGAGCAGTTCTTC. Its protein is CASSQLSEQFF.

Comment on this clone: Other DNA sequences of this sample code for an identical CDR3. The CDR3 spells CASSGGSSYEQYF. The CDR3 DNA reads as TGTGCCAGCAGCGGGGGCAGCTCCTACGAGCAGTACTTC. The rearrangement links TRBV27 to TRBJ2-7; D possibly matches TRBD1 or TRBD2 (6 bases each). Germline CDR1 reads MNHEY; CDR2 reads SMNVEV (reference sequence). The CDR3 totals 13 residues. The ends were cut back, 6 bases at V and 0 bases at J, with 9 bases in the middle.

V usage is TRBV5-4 and J usage is TRBJ1-1; maybe TRBD1 (5 bases). The V gene's germline CDR1 is SGHNT and CDR2 YYREEE (reference sequence). V was shortened by 4 bases and J by 10 bases, with 20 bases between the two germline ends. The CDR3 contains 14 residues. The CDR3 sequence: CASSRKQGPGRAFF. The CDR3 DNA reads TGTGCCAGCAGCAGAAAGCAGGGACCTGGAAGAGCTTTCTTT.

This rearrangement joins TRBV29-1 to TRBJ2-7; no clear D. V lost 7 bases and J 3 bases, leaving 10 bases between the germline ends. The length of the CDR3 is 11 residues. The germline CDR1 and CDR2 sequences are SQVTM and ANQGSEA. The DNA of the CDR3 is TGCAGCGCCATGCTTGGCTACGAGCAGTACTTC. Translation gives CSAMLGYEQYF.

The chain joins TRBV27 to TRBJ2-3, with D perhaps being TRBD1 or TRBD2 (5 bases each). The ends were cut back, 5 bases at V and 5 bases at J, with 23 bases in the middle. The CDR3 has 17 residues. Germline assignment: CDR1 MNHEY and CDR2 SMNVEV (reference sequence). For the CDR3, the DNA is TGTGCCAGCAGTCAGCAGGGAGCGGTCGTCTGGAAAGATACGCAGTATTTT. Residues: CASSQQGAVVWKDTQYF.

J is TRBJ1-1 and V is TRBV6-5, with D perhaps TRBD1 (5 bases). The CDR3 extends over 15 amino acids. V was cut by 0 bases and J by 4 bases, with 12 bases left in between. CDR1 MNHEY and CDR2 SVGAGI come from the germline V gene. CDR3 bases: TGTGCCAGCAGTTACTCGACAGCAAGCCTCACTGAAGCTTTCTTT. The encoded protein is CASSYSTASLTEAFF.

This chain uses TRBV25-1 with TRBJ2-1; D ambiguous. CDR1 MGHDK and CDR2 SYGVNS come from the germline V gene. V gave up 6 bases and J gave up 0 bases, with 9 bases separating them. This CDR3 has 14 amino acids. As DNA, the CDR3 is TGTGCCAGCAGGGAGATTAGCTCCTACAATGAGCAGTTCTTC. Amino acid sequence: CASREISSYNEQFF.

The genes are TRBV18 and TRBJ2-1; D perhaps matches TRBD2 (6 bases). The CDR3 runs to 15 residues. Germline values: CDR1 KGHSH, CDR2 LQKENI. Trimming pared 3 bases from V and 10 bases from J, leaving 19 bases between. CDR3 protein: CASSPRTNPGGEQFF. The DNA for the CDR3 is TGTGCCAGCTCACCCCGGACGAATCCCGGGGGAGAGCAGTTCTTC.

Only one count was recorded for this clone. V gene TRBV7-2 combines with J gene TRBJ1-5; no reliable D call. V lost 2 bases to trimming and J lost 3 bases, with 11 bases between them. This CDR3 contains 15 residues. Germline V CDR1 and CDR2: SGHTA, FQGNSA. CDR3 sequence: CASSLSYQLNQPQHF. DNA of the CDR3: TGTGCCAGCAGCTTATCATACCAGCTCAATCAGCCCCAGCATTTT.

The V call is TRBV18, the J call TRBJ1-5; D remains unclear. Germline assignment: CDR1 KGHSH and CDR2 LQKENI. CDR3 length equals 14 residues. The V end was cut by 0 bases, the J end by 4 bases, with 7 bases between. CDR3 region: CASSPPNGNQPQHF. CDR3 nucleotide sequence: TGTGCCAGCTCACCACCGAACGGTAATCAGCCCCAGCATTTT.

About this clone itself: This sample includes further DNA sequences coding for the same CDR3. V and J are TRBV18 and TRBJ2-1; D not certain. The CDR3 is 12 residues long. With 3 bases removed from V and 6 bases from J, the gap between germline ends came to 6 bases. CDR1 is KGHSH and CDR2 is LQKENI in the germline V gene. CDR3 loop: CASSPSVNEQFF. CDR3 sequence (DNA): TGTGCCAGCTCACCTTCCGTCAATGAGCAGTTCTTC.

The genes are TRBV28 and TRBJ2-4, with 7 bases identical to TRBD2. This CDR3 region has 16 residues. The V and J ends lost 3 bases and 9 bases, in that order; junction bases with no gene match: 14. Germline values: CDR1 MDHEN, CDR2 SYDVKM. CDR3 nucleotides: TGTGCCAGCAGTTTTTCGGGCGCGGGAGCGATTGGCATTCAGTACTTC. Its translation: CASSFSGAGAIGIQYF. The full variable domain, in which reference TRBV28 and TRBJ2-4 provide the parts outside the CDR3, is DVKVTQSSRYLVKRTGEKVFLECVQDMDHENMFWYRQDPGLGLRLIYFSYDVKMKEKGDIPEGYSVSREKKERFSLILESASTNQTSMYLCASSFSGAGAIGIQYFGAGTRLSVL.

The chain is built from TRBV18 and TRBJ1-5; TRBD1 matches 8 bases. With V trimmed by 4 bases and J by 6 bases, 8 bases remained unmatched. Germline V lookup: CDR1 KGHSH, CDR2 LQKENI. The CDR3 runs 15 residues. The CDR3 loop reads CASSLQTGVVQPQHF. The CDR3 DNA is TGTGCCAGCTCACTCCAGACAGGGGTAGTTCAGCCCCAGCATTTT.

The rearrangement joins TRBV2 to TRBJ1-5, with D uncertain. Per the germline V gene, CDR1 is SNHLY and CDR2 is FYNNEI. There are 13 residues in the CDR3. The ends were cut back, 4 bases at V and 10 bases at J, with 14 bases in the middle. The CDR3 region is CASSVGPGVPQHF. The DNA of the CDR3 is TGTGCCAGCAGTGTAGGCCCGGGAGTACCCCAGCATTTT.

The V gene is TRBV5-1, the J gene TRBJ2-5, with TRBD2 identical over 9 bases. Germline values: CDR1 SGHRS, CDR2 YFSETQ. The CDR3 covers 15 residues. J was trimmed by 6 bases and V by 4 bases; bases with no gene match: 10. CDR3 sequence: CASSPGGSGSQTQYF. CDR3 DNA: TGCGCCAGCAGCCCCGGGGGTAGCGGGAGCCAGACCCAGTACTTC.

The rearrangement links TRBV11-2 to TRBJ2-3, with 7 nucleotides matching TRBD1. V shed 5 bases and J 0 bases; nucleotides not matched to a gene: 5. CDR3 size: 15 residues. Per germline, CDR1 SGHAT and CDR2 FQNNGV. The CDR3: CASSPRQGSTDTQYF. The CDR3 DNA follows: TGTGCCAGCAGCCCGAGACAGGGTAGCACAGATACGCAGTATTTT.

The rearrangement links TRBV5-4 to TRBJ1-4; D may be TRBD1 (6 bases). Germline CDR1 SGHNT, CDR2 YYREEE (reference sequence). This CDR3 region has 15 residues. The germline V and J ends were trimmed by 0 bases and 8 bases, with 14 bases remaining between them. Written as DNA, the CDR3 is TGTGCCAGCAGCTTGGACCACACAGGGCAGGAAAAACTGTTTTTT. Its translation is CASSLDHTGQEKLFF.

In regard to this clone: Other DNA sequences in this sample translate to the same CDR3. The gene calls are TRBV5-1 and TRBJ2-7; D possibly corresponds to TRBD2 (5 bases). The CDR3 has 12 amino acids. Per germline, CDR1 SGHRS and CDR2 YFSETQ. Trimming shortened V by 2 bases and J by 4 bases, and 7 bases separated the two germline ends. DNA of the CDR3: TGCGCCAGCAGCTTCGAGGGTTACGAGCAGTACTTC. Residues: CASSFEGYEQYF.